This T cell receptor (beta chain) is drawn from a study of T-cell reconstitution after alpha-beta-depleted transplantation in children. Ten or more counts support this clonotype. V was pared by 8 bases and J by 6 bases, with 9 bases of the junction left unmatched. This CDR3 contains 13 residues. The V gene's germline CDR1 is SQVTM and CDR2 ANQGSEA. Molecular barcoding with unique molecular identifiers was used for the TCRbeta library. TCRdb reanalysed the PCR reads using MiXCR and keeps one entry per CDR3 protein. The sample includes around 410,000 distinct CDR3 sequences, approximately 11% of them seen just once.

The chain is built from TRBV29-1 and TRBJ2-3; 9 nucleotides match TRBD2. The sequenced sample was PBMCs from the stem cell graft donor, obtained from the stem cell graft. The TCR originated in a human donor who donated a stem cell graft to a child with acute myeloid leukemia. The CDR3 protein is CSIERGAPDTQYF. DNA of the CDR3: TGCAGCATAGAGCGGGGGGCCCCGGATACGCAGTATTTT.